Listed here are 31 T cell receptor beta chains from one sample, sequenced in a study of long-term antiretroviral therapy in people with HIV. Run at survey level, the immunoSEQ assay was version v3.0. Produced via immunoSEQ multiplex PCR; TCRdb's table is partial and in-frame only. The repertoire holds about 25,000 clones, around 83% seen once, with roughly 3.5% in the top ten. Specimen: unsorted PBMCs, collected 1.9 years after starting antiretroviral therapy. The receptors were gathered from a woman aged 25 to 39 with HIV.

The chain recombines TRBV27 with TRBJ2-1; D possibly uses TRBD1 or TRBD2 (7 bases each). From germline, CDR1 is MNHEY and CDR2 SMNVEV (reference sequence). This CDR3 has 16 residues. The V and J ends lost 5 bases and 1 base respectively, with 15 bases between them. The CDR3 DNA follows: TGTGCCAGCAGTGCCTCAGGGGGGGGGTCCTACAATGAGCAGTTCTTC. Its translation: CASSASGGGSYNEQFF.

The chain recombines TRBV19 with TRBJ2-3; D gene ambiguous. Germline assignment: CDR1 LNHDA and CDR2 SQIVND (reference sequence). The CDR3 runs 14 residues. The ends were cut back, 6 bases at V and 1 base at J, with 11 bases in the middle. The CDR3 nucleotides are TGTGCCAGTAGCACTTACATACGCACAGATACGCAGTATTTT. Protein: CASSTYIRTDTQYF.

This chain joins TRBV5-1 and TRBJ1-3, with TRBD1 matching over 8 bases. This CDR3 is built from 15 residues. J was trimmed by 7 bases and V by 5 bases; bases with no gene match: 11. CDR1 SGHRS and CDR2 YFSETQ come from the germline V gene. CDR3 sequence (DNA): TGCGCCAGCAGTTTAAATGGACAGGGAAAGAACACCATATATTTT. Translation: CASSLNGQGKNTIYF.

This clone has a handful of counts. The chain combines TRBV28 with TRBJ1-1, with unresolved D. Germline V CDR1 and CDR2: MDHEN, SYDVKM. Trimming pared 7 bases from V and 0 bases from J, leaving 3 bases between. This CDR3 has 11 amino acids. In DNA form, the CDR3 reads TGTGCCAGCACGATGAACACTGAAGCTTTCTTT. This encodes CASTMNTEAFF.

This chain uses TRBV6-1 with TRBJ2-2; maybe TRBD2 (6 bases). V gave up 7 bases and J gave up 5 bases, with 14 bases separating them. The CDR3 is 14 residues long. The germline CDR1 and CDR2 sequences are MNHNS and SASEGT. The DNA of the CDR3 is TGTGCCAGCATCCCCGGGGGATTAACCGGGGAGCTGTTTTTT. Its protein product is CASIPGGLTGELFF.

The chain recombines TRBV6-1 with TRBJ1-2, with D maybe TRBD1 (5 bases). V dropped 7 bases and J dropped 3 bases, with 12 bases sitting between them. CDR3 length: 13 residues. Looked up from germline, CDR1 is MNHNS and CDR2 is SASEGT. The CDR3 DNA follows: TGTGCCAGCACTCAGGGCCAAGACTATGGCTACACCTTC. It encodes CASTQGQDYGYTF.

The table lists this clone with a count of one. The rearrangement joins TRBV25-1 to TRBJ2-6; D is perhaps TRBD1 (6 bases). Trimming left V 4 bases short and J 5 bases short, with 18 bases between. CDR1 and CDR2 from the germline V gene are MGHDK and SYGVNS. This CDR3 is 17 amino acids long. CDR3 sequence reads: CASSAGVGQSRANVLTF. CDR3 coding DNA: TGTGCCAGCAGTGCAGGGGTTGGACAAAGTCGGGCCAACGTCCTGACTTTC.

The chain recombines TRBV27 with TRBJ2-3; D unresolved. The V and J ends lost 11 bases and 10 bases respectively, with 16 bases between them. Germline V gene data show CDR1 as MNHEY and CDR2 as SMNVEV (reference sequence). This CDR3 contains 11 residues. The CDR3 sequence is CACEEPGAQYF. The DNA for the CDR3 is TGTGCCTGTGAGGAACCGGGTGCGCAGTATTTT.

V gene TRBV29-1 combines with J gene TRBJ1-4; no definite D call. CDR1 and CDR2 (germline): SQVTM, ANQGSEA. Trimming pared 6 bases from V and 7 bases from J, leaving 15 bases between. The CDR3 runs to 13 residues. The CDR3 sequence is CSVLGPWGEKLFF. CDR3 nucleotides: TGCAGCGTCCTCGGGCCCTGGGGTGAAAAACTGTTTTTT.

The gene calls are TRBV4-1 and TRBJ2-1; tentative D call: TRBD2 (7 bases). The CDR3 has 17 residues. Trimming pared 2 bases from V and 0 bases from J, leaving 14 bases between. Germline loops: CDR1 MGHRA, CDR2 YSYEKL. In DNA, the CDR3 is TGCGCCAGCAGCCAACTCCACAGGGAGGGCTCCTACAATGAGCAGTTCTTC. It encodes CASSQLHREGSYNEQFF.

The chain joins TRBV7-2 to TRBJ1-2, with D possibly TRBD1 on 5 matching bases. The CDR3 is made up of 16 amino acids. The V end was cut by 5 bases, the J end by 4 bases, with 20 bases between. Germline V CDR1 and CDR2: SGHTA, FQGNSA. In DNA, the CDR3 is TGTGCCAGCAGCCCCCTCGGGACCTCGTTCTTCTATGGCTACACCTTC. This sequence encodes CASSPLGTSFFYGYTF. Using reference TRBV7-2 and TRBJ1-2 for the parts outside the CDR3, the full variable domain is GAGVSQSPSNKVTEKGKDVELRCDPISGHTALYWYRQSLGQGLEFLIYFQGNSAPDKSGLPSDRFSAERTGGSVSTLTIQRTQQEDSAVYLCASSPLGTSFFYGYTFGSGTRLTVV.

The CDR3 sequence: CASSGQGGANVLTF. The CDR3 DNA sequence: TGTGCCAGCAGTGGACAGGGGGGGGCCAACGTCCTGACTTTC. The chain links TRBV6-4 to TRBJ2-6, with TRBD1 matching 8 bases. The CDR3 length is 14 residues. Germline CDR1 and CDR2: MRHNA and SNTAGT. V gave up 4 bases and J gave up 4 bases; unmatched junction bases: 0.

CDR3 loop: CASLTDEAFF. CDR3 in DNA: TGTGCCAGCTTGACGGACGAAGCTTTCTTT. The chain joins TRBV2 to TRBJ1-1; D is unclear. Germline V CDR1 and CDR2: SNHLY, FYNNEI. The CDR3 has 10 residues. Deletions cut 8 bases from V and 8 bases from J, with 9 bases between. Drawing the rest from reference TRBV2 and TRBJ1-1, the complete variable domain is EPEVTQTPSHQVTQMGQEVILRCVPISNHLYFYWYRQILGQKVEFLVSFYNNEISEKSEIFDDQFSVERPDGSNFTLKIRSTKLEDSAMYFCASLTDEAFFGQGTRLTVV.

The chain combines TRBV5-1 with TRBJ2-7, with D unclear. CDR3 size: 16 residues. Germline V gene data show CDR1 as SGHRS and CDR2 as YFSETQ. Trimming shortened V by 0 bases and J by 5 bases, and 18 bases separated the two germline ends. This CDR3 is CASSLAGTPAFNEQYF. Written as DNA, the CDR3 is TGCGCCAGCAGCTTGGCCGGAACCCCGGCATTCAACGAGCAGTACTTC.

The chain employs TRBV6-1 and TRBJ1-5, with D perhaps TRBD1 (5 bases). CDR3 length equals 15 residues. V shed 1 base and J shed 0 bases, with 7 bases lying between them. Germline V gene lookup returns CDR1 MNHNS and CDR2 SASEGT. The CDR3 sequence is CASSEGQTSNQPQHF. CDR3 in DNA: TGTGCCAGCAGTGAAGGACAGACTAGCAATCAGCCCCAGCATTTT.

This clone came up once. V is TRBV27 and J is TRBJ2-2; D perhaps matches TRBD1 (5 bases). The V gene lost 7 bases and the J gene lost 5 bases, with 14 bases spanning the gap. CDR1 is MNHEY, CDR2 SMNVEV, per germline (reference sequence). This CDR3 has 14 residues. This CDR3 reads CASNRQGGTGELFF. DNA of the CDR3: TGTGCCAGCAATAGGCAGGGTGGAACCGGGGAGCTGTTTTTT.

This clone turned up a few times. The chain links TRBV7-3 to TRBJ2-7; D call uncertain. Germline values: CDR1 SGHTA, CDR2 FQGTGA. The V gene lost 5 bases and the J gene lost 1 base, with 6 bases spanning the gap. CDR3 size: 12 residues. CDR3 sequence (DNA): TGTGCCAGCAGCCAGAGGTCCTACGAGCAGTACGTC. This codes for CASSQRSYEQYV.

This sequence joins TRBV6-1 and TRBJ2-3; D could derive from TRBD1 or TRBD2 (5 bases each). The V end was cut by 5 bases, the J end by 0 bases, with 9 bases between. The CDR3 runs 14 residues. CDR1 and CDR2 from the germline V gene are MNHNS and SASEGT. In DNA form, the CDR3 reads TGTGCCAGCAGTCTCCGGGACAGCACAGATACGCAGTATTTT. Protein product: CASSLRDSTDTQYF.

The chain combines TRBV4-2 with TRBJ1-1; no clear D gene. The V and J ends lost 5 bases and 1 base respectively, with 11 bases between them. The germline gives CDR1 LGHNA, CDR2 YNFKEQ. The CDR3 totals 14 residues. The CDR3, as DNA: TGTGCCAGCAGCGCAGGTGTAGCGAACACTGAAGCTTTCTTT. Amino acids: CASSAGVANTEAFF.

V usage is TRBV5-6 and J usage is TRBJ2-1; D call uncertain. Trimming removed 2 bases from V and 2 bases from J, with 11 bases in between. Germline lookup yields CDR1 SGHDT and CDR2 YYEEEE. This CDR3 comprises 15 residues. CDR3 residues: CASSFRASPYNEQFF. CDR3 nucleotides: TGTGCCAGCAGCTTCCGGGCCAGTCCCTACAATGAGCAGTTCTTC. The variable domain in full, completed from reference TRBV5-6 and TRBJ2-1, reads DAGVTQSPTHLIKTRGQQVTLRCSPKSGHDTVSWYQQALGQGPQFIFQYYEEEERQRGNFPDRFSGHQFPNYSSELNVNALLLGDSALYLCASSFRASPYNEQFFGPGTRLTVL.

This clone has just one count. The genes are TRBV6-5 and TRBJ1-3, with 8 positions matching TRBD1. Germline-derived CDR1 and CDR2 are MNHEY and SVGAGI. Unmatched junction bases numbered 9, after V lost 10 bases and J lost 1 base. The CDR3 is made up of 15 amino acids. The CDR3 DNA sequence: TGTGCCACACAAAGACAGGGGATTTCTGGAAACACCATATATTTT. This gives the protein CATQRQGISGNTIYF.

CDR3 DNA sequence: TGTGCCAGCAGCCTCGGTTTCTCCTGGGACAGGTATAGCACAGATACGCAGTATTTT. This sequence encodes CASSLGFSWDRYSTDTQYF. V gene TRBV11-2 combines with J gene TRBJ2-3; 8 bases align to TRBD1. The CDR3 contains 19 residues. The germline CDR1 and CDR2 sequences are SGHAT and FQNNGV. V dropped 5 bases and J dropped 0; count of bases not matched to a gene: 16.

The V gene is TRBV7-9, the J gene TRBJ2-2; TRBD2 agrees at 7 bases. Germline CDR1 is SEHNR and CDR2 is FQNEAQ (reference sequence). Losses at the gene ends were 2 bases for V and 3 bases for J; bases not matched to a gene: 6. The CDR3 runs to 16 residues. CDR3 nucleotide sequence: TGTGCCAGCAGCTTATCCCTAGCGGTTTACACCGGGGAGCTGTTTTTT. Translated: CASSLSLAVYTGELFF.

In its sample, this clone ranks as medium-sized. The rearrangement links TRBV6-5 to TRBJ1-6, with D uncertain. The V end lost 2 bases, the J end lost 7 bases, and 9 bases lay between the germline ends. This CDR3 is 14 amino acids long. Germline V CDR1 and CDR2: MNHEY, SVGAGI. The CDR3 sequence: CASSYDPKNSPLHF. The CDR3 bases are TGTGCCAGCAGTTACGACCCAAAAAATTCACCCCTCCACTTT.

The chain employs TRBV29-1 and TRBJ1-2; D gene ambiguous. Per the germline V gene, CDR1 is SQVTM and CDR2 is ANQGSEA. Between the trimmed V and J ends, which lost 2 bases and 2 bases, there was a span of 9 bases. This CDR3 has 13 residues. The CDR3, as DNA: TGCAGCGTTGAAAAAACGGACAACTATGGCTACACCTTC. Protein sequence: CSVEKTDNYGYTF. Using reference TRBV29-1 and TRBJ1-2 for the parts outside the CDR3, the full variable domain is SAVISQKPSRDICQRGTSLTIQCQVDSQVTMMFWYRQQPGQSLTLIATANQGSEATYESGFVIDKFPISRPNLTFSTLTVSNMSPEDSSIYLCSVEKTDNYGYTFGSGTRLTVV.

The V gene is TRBV5-1, the J gene TRBJ1-4; tentative D call: TRBD1 (5 bases). Trimming removed 2 bases from V and 8 bases from J, with 10 bases in between. The CDR3 is made up of 13 amino acids. Per germline, CDR1 SGHRS and CDR2 YFSETQ. The CDR3 reads CASSLGTGEKLFF. CDR3 DNA sequence: TGCGCCAGCAGCTTAGGGACCGGCGAAAAACTGTTTTTT.

The gene calls are TRBV5-1 and TRBJ1-1; D gene uncertain. The CDR3 is 15 residues long. The V and J ends lost 1 base and 1 base respectively, with 11 bases between them. Germline lookup yields CDR1 SGHRS and CDR2 YFSETQ. CDR3 amino acids: CASSLNGIKNTEAFF. The DNA of the CDR3 is TGCGCCAGCAGCTTGAACGGGATTAAGAACACTGAAGCTTTCTTT.

The V call is TRBV18, the J call TRBJ1-1; TRBD1 matches at 7 bases. CDR3 length: 14 amino acids. After removal of 1 base from V and 4 bases from J, the junction contained 3 bases not matched to a gene. CDR1 is KGHSH and CDR2 is LQKENI in the germline V gene. This CDR3 reads CASSPLGQPTEAFF. The CDR3 nucleotides read TGTGCCAGCTCACCACTGGGACAGCCCACTGAAGCTTTCTTT. The complete variable domain, with remaining parts taken from reference TRBV18 and TRBJ1-1, reads NAGVMQNPRHLVRRRGQEARLRCSPMKGHSHVYWYRQLPEEGLKFMVYLQKENIIDESGMPKERFSAEFPKEGPSILRIQQVVRGDSAAYFCASSPLGQPTEAFFGQGTRLTVV.

This clone has a single count. The rearrangement uses TRBV30 and TRBJ1-6, with 10 bases fitting TRBD1. CDR3 length: 15 residues. Trimming took 2 bases from V and 5 from J; bases not matched to a gene: 3. CDR1 and CDR2 from the germline V gene are GTSNPN and SVGIG (reference sequence). The CDR3 sequence: CAWSRGQGDNSPLHF. The CDR3, as DNA: TGTGCCTGGAGTCGCGGACAGGGGGATAATTCACCCCTCCACTTT.

The chain links TRBV7-3 to TRBJ2-6, with a possible D match to TRBD1 (5 bases). V lost 5 bases to trimming and J lost 3 bases, with 11 bases between them. Germline loops: CDR1 SGHTA, CDR2 FQGTGA. The CDR3 runs to 15 residues. This CDR3 is CASSPGSGGANVLTF. In DNA, the CDR3 is TGTGCCAGCAGCCCAGGGTCTGGTGGGGCCAACGTCCTGACTTTC. Supplemented by reference TRBV7-3 and TRBJ2-6, the full variable domain reads GAGVSQTPSNKVTEKGKYVELRCDPISGHTALYWYRQSLGQGPEFLIYFQGTGAADDSGLPNDRFFAVRPEGSVSTLKIQRTERGDSAVYLCASSPGSGGANVLTFGAGSRLTVL.

V usage is TRBV30 and J usage is TRBJ1-1, with D perhaps matching TRBD1 (6 bases). The CDR3 runs 12 residues. Between the trimmed V and J ends, which lost 2 bases and 4 bases, there was a span of 8 bases. Looked up from germline, CDR1 is GTSNPN and CDR2 is SVGIG (reference sequence). For the CDR3, the DNA is TGTGCCTGGAGTCAGGGGATCACTGAAGCTTTCTTT. Translated, it gives CAWSQGITEAFF. Full variable domain (remainder filled in from reference TRBV30 and TRBJ1-1): SQTIHQWPATLVQPVGSPLSLECTVEGTSNPNLYWYRQAAGRGLQLLFYSVGIGQISSEVPQNLSASRPQDRQFILSSKKLLLSDSGFYLCAWSQGITEAFFGQGTRLTVV.